This T cell receptor beta chain appears in the sequencing data of a study of T-cell reconstitution after alpha-beta-depleted transplantation in children. Study-wide results and limits: Alpha-beta T cells present about two months after transplant were reported to originate from several hundred expanded graft clones. Counts and diversity of T cells one year after transplant came mostly from newly produced T cells.

A TCRbeta library incorporating unique molecular identifiers was prepared. TCRdb analysed the PCR reads with MiXCR anew, one entry per CDR3 protein. The sample contains about 980,000 distinct CDR3 sequences, about 29% of which appear only once. A note on this clonotype: Its antigen is still unknown.

The sequencing here drew on PBMCs, mostly from graft donor cells, taken 360 days after TCRalphabeta/CD19-depleted stem cell transplant. The receptor's source is a boy younger than two who had a stem cell transplant for SCID, so the T cells may come from the graft donor.

This CDR3 reads CASSTMLTGNTEAFF. CDR3 nucleotide sequence: TGCGCCAGCAGTACCATGCTGACAGGAAACACTGAAGCTTTCTTT. The rearrangement uses TRBV5-1 and TRBJ1-1, with D tentatively TRBD1 (6 bases). This CDR3 is built from 15 residues. Germline values: CDR1 SGHRS, CDR2 YFSETQ. V dropped 5 bases and J dropped 2 bases, with 16 bases sitting between them.